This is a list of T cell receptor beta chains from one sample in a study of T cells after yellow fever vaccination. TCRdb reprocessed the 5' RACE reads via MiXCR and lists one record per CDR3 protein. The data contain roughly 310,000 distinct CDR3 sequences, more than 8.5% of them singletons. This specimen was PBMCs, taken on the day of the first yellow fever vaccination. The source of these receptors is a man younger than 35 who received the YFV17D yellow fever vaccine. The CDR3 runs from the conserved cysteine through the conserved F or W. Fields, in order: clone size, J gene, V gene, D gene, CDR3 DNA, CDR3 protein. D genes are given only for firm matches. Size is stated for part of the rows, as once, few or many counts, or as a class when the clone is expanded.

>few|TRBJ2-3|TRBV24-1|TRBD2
TGTGCCACCAGTGATTTGGCGGGGGGAGGAAGAGTCGGGCAGTATTTT
CATSDLAGGGRVGQYF
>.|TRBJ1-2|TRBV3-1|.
TGTGCCAGCAGCCTAAGGACGGGCCGGGTGTACTATGGCTACACCTTC
CASSLRTGRVYYGYTF
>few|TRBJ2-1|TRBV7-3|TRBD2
TGTGCCAGCAGGCCTAGCGGGGGGGCTAATGAGCAGTTCTTC
CASRPSGGANEQFF
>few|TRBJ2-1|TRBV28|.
TGTGCCAGCAGTTTCAGTGGATTCGTGGGTTTCGATGAGCAGTTCTTC
CASSFSGFVGFDEQFF
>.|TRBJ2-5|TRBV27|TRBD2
TGTGCCAGCAGTTTTGCAGCGGGGGGGTGGAAGACCCAGTACTTC
CASSFAAGGWKTQYF
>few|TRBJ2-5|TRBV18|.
TGTGCCAGCTCACCGACATGGTTCAGACAAGAGACCCAGTACTTC
CASSPTWFRQETQYF
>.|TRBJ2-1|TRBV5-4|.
TGTGCCAGCAGCTTTCCGGGCACCAATGAGCAGTTCTTC
CASSFPGTNEQFF
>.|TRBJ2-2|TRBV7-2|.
TGTGCCAGCAGCTTAGGCCTCAACCCGAACACCGGGGAGCTGTTTTTT
CASSLGLNPNTGELFF
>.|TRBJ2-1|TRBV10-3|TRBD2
TGTGCCGGCGGGACTAGCGGGGGGGCGGGCTACAATGAGCAGTTCTTC
CAGGTSGGAGYNEQFF
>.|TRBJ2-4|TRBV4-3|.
TGCGCCAGCAGCCAAGGCCAGGTGGCCAAAAACATTCAGTACTTC
CASSQGQVAKNIQYF
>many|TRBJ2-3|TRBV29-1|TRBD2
TGCAGCGTTGAAGGGATTAGCGGGGGGTCGACAGATACGCAGTATTTT
CSVEGISGGSTDTQYF
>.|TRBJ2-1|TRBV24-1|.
TGTGCCACCAGTGATGGCCCCTACAATGAGCAGTTCTTC
CATSDGPYNEQFF
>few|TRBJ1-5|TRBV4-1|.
TGCGCCAGCAGCCAAGATCCCACGGGATCTCATAGCAATCAGCCCCAGCATTTT
CASSQDPTGSHSNQPQHF
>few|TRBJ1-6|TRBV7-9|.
TGTGCCAGCAGCTGGGACACCTATAATTCACCCCTCCACTTT
CASSWDTYNSPLHF
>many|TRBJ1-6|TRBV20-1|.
TGCAGTGCCCGATACGCCCAGAGCTCCTATAATTCACCCCTCCACTTT
CSARYAQSSYNSPLHF
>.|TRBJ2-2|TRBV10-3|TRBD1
TGTGCCATCAGTGAACGACAGGGAACGAACACCGGGGAGCTGTTTTTT
CAISERQGTNTGELFF
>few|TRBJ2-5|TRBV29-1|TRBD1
TGCAGCGTTCAACCCGGGACAGGACAAGAGACCCAGTACTTC
CSVQPGTGQETQYF
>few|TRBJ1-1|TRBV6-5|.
TGTGCCAGCAGTTACTCGAAACCGATTATGAACACTGAAGCTTTCTTT
CASSYSKPIMNTEAFF
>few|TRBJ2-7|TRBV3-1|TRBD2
TGTGCCAGCAGCCAAGATCATGCTAGCGGGACCTACGAGCAGTACTTC
CASSQDHASGTYEQYF
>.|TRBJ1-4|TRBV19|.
TGTGCCAGTAGAAAAGTGGCCAGCGGAGAAAAACTGTTTTTT
CASRKVASGEKLFF
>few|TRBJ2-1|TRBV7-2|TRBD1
TGTGCCAGCAGCTTAACGATGAGGGGGCCCTACAATGAGCAGTTCTTC
CASSLTMRGPYNEQFF
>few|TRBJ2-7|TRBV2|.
TGTGCCAGCAGGCGGACACTGAGAACCTACGAGCAGTACTTC
CASRRTLRTYEQYF
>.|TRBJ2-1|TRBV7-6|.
TGTGCCAGCAGCTTAGCGAGGGACAATGAGCAGTTCTTC
CASSLARDNEQFF